This T cell receptor beta chain was identified during a study of T cells after yellow fever vaccination. TCRdb reprocessed the 5' RACE reads via MiXCR and lists one record per CDR3 protein. Of over 250,000 distinct CDR3 sequences listed, approximately 5.2% were seen once; the top ten hold around 3.5%. The source of this sequence is a man between 18 and 29 years old who received the YFV17D yellow fever vaccine. The sequenced sample was CD4+ T cells sorted from PBMCs, obtained on the day of the yellow fever booster vaccination.

The CDR3 coding sequence is TGTGCCAGCAGCCGGGTGTCGGGGGAGCTGTTTTTT. It specifies CASSRVSGELFF. The rearrangement joins TRBV12-3 or TRBV12-4 to TRBJ2-2; D unclear. The CDR3 covers 12 residues. Trimming removed 6 bases from V and 8 bases from J, with 10 bases in between.